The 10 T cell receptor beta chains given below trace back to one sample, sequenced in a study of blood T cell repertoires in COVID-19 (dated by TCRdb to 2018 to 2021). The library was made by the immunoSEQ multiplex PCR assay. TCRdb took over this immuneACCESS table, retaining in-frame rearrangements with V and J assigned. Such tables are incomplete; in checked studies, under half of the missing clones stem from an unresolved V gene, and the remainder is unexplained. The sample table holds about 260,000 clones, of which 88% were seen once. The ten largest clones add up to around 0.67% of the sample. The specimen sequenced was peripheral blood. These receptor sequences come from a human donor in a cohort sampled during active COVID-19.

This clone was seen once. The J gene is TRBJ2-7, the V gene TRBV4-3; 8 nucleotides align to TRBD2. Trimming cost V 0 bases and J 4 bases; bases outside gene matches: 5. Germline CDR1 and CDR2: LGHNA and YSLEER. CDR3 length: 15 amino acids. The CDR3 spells CASSQDGGDSYEQYF. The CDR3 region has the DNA TGCGCCAGCAGCCAAGACGGGGGGGACTCGTACGAGCAGTACTTC.

The CDR3 protein is CASLNGGMDTEAFF. The CDR3 DNA sequence: TGTGCCAGCCTGAACGGGGGTATGGACACTGAAGCTTTCTTT. J is TRBJ1-1 and V is TRBV6-5; TRBD1 is a possible D gene (5 bases). V lost 8 bases and J 3 bases, leaving 16 bases between the germline ends. This CDR3 region has 14 residues. Germline CDR1 is MNHEY and CDR2 is SVGAGI.

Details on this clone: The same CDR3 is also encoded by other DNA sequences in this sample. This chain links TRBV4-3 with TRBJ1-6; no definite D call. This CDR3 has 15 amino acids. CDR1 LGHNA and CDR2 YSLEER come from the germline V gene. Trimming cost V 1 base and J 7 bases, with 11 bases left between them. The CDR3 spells CASSQGSGGNSPLHF. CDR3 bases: TGCGCCAGCAGCCAAGGCTCTGGAGGAAATTCACCCCTCCACTTT.

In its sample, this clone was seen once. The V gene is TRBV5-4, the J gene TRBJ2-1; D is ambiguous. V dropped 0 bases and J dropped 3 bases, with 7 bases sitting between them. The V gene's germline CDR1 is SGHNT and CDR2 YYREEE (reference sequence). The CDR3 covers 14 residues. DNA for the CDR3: TGTGCCAGCAGCTTGGACAGCCTCTACAATGAGCAGTTCTTC. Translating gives CASSLDSLYNEQFF.

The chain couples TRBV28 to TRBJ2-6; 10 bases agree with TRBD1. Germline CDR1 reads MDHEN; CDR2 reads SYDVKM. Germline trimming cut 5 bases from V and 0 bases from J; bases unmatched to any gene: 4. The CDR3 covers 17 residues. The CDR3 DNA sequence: TGTGCCAGCAGTCCCGGGGACAGGGGCTCTGGGGCCAACGTCCTGACTTTC. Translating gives CASSPGDRGSGANVLTF.

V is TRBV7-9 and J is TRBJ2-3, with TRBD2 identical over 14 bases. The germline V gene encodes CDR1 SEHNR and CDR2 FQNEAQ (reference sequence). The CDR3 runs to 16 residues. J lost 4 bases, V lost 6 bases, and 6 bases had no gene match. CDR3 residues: CASSFGTSGSPDTQYF. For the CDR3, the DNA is TGTGCCAGCAGTTTCGGGACTAGCGGGAGTCCAGATACGCAGTATTTT.

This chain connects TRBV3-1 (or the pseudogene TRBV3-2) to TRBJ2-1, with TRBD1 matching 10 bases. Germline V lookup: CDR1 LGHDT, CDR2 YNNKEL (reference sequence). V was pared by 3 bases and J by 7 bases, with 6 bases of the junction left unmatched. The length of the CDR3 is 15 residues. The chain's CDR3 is CASSHSGTGVNEQFF. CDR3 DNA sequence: TGTGCCAGCAGCCACTCCGGGACAGGGGTAAATGAGCAGTTCTTC.

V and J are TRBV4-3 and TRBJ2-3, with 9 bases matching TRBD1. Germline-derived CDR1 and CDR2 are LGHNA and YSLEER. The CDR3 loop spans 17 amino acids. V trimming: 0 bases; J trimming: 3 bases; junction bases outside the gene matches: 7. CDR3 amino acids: CASSQDFGTGLTDTQYF. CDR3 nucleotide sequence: TGCGCCAGCAGCCAAGATTTCGGGACAGGGTTGACAGATACGCAGTATTTT.

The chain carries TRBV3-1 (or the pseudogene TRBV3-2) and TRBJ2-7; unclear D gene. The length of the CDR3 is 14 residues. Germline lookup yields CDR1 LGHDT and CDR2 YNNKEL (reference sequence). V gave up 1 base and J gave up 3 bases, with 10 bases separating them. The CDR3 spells CASSQGLEFYEQYF. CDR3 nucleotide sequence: TGTGCCAGCAGCCAAGGATTAGAGTTCTACGAGCAGTACTTC.

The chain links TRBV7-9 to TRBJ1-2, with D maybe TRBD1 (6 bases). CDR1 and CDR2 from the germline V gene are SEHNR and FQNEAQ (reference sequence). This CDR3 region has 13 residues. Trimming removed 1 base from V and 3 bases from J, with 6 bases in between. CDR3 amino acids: CASSLGTDYGYTF. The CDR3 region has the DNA TGTGCCAGCAGCTTAGGGACAGACTATGGCTACACCTTC.